These 27 T cell receptor beta chains came from one sample sequenced in a study of blood T cell repertoires in COVID-19. Data came from immunoSEQ multiplex PCR; TCRdb stores just in-frame clones and leaves some out. The table shows about 160,000 clones, with more than 75% occurring only once. The specimen was peripheral blood. These receptors all stem from an elderly man with acute or convalescent COVID-19.

The chain uses TRBV18 and TRBJ1-3; 9 bases align to TRBD1. V was pared by 3 bases and J by 8 bases, with 14 bases of the junction left unmatched. Per the germline V gene, CDR1 is KGHSH and CDR2 is LQKENI. The CDR3 runs to 17 residues. The CDR3 reads CASSPIGPGQGLDTIYF. The CDR3 DNA follows: TGTGCCAGCTCACCGATTGGACCGGGACAGGGCCTGGACACCATATATTTT.

The chain carries TRBV5-1 and TRBJ1-1; D may be TRBD1 (6 bases). The length of the CDR3 is 14 residues. CDR1 is SGHRS, CDR2 YFSETQ, per germline. Trimming stripped 6 bases from V and 1 base from J, with 13 bases between. The CDR3: CASTTGQPNTEAFF. Here the CDR3 DNA reads TGCGCCAGCACAACCGGACAGCCGAACACTGAAGCTTTCTTT.

V gene TRBV9 combines with J gene TRBJ2-3; D is possibly TRBD2 (6 bases). V gave up 0 bases and J gave up 0 bases, with 14 bases separating them. Germline-derived CDR1 and CDR2 are SGDLS and YYNGEE. CDR3 length: 17 residues. CDR3 in DNA: TGTGCCAGCAGCGTAGCAATTGGAGCGGGCAGCACAGATACGCAGTATTTT. This translates into CASSVAIGAGSTDTQYF.

The V and J genes are TRBV9 and TRBJ1-2; 12 bases are a match to TRBD1. The CDR3 runs to 16 residues. Losses at the gene ends were 0 bases for V and 4 bases for J; bases not matched to a gene: 4. Germline-derived CDR1 and CDR2 are SGDLS and YYNGEE. Here the CDR3 DNA reads TGTGCCAGCAGCGTAGTGGGGACAGGGGGCACCTATGGCTACACCTTC. This codes for CASSVVGTGGTYGYTF.

The chain uses TRBV5-3 and TRBJ2-1; possible D gene TRBD2, 6 bases. TRBV5-3 is recorded as an ORF, its role being uncertain. V dropped 2 bases and J dropped 4 bases, with 13 bases sitting between them. CDR3 length equals 15 residues. The CDR3 nucleotides read TGTGCCAGAAGCTTAAGGCTAGCGACTTACAATGAGCAGTTCTTC. It encodes CARSLRLATYNEQFF.

This sequence joins TRBV7-2 and TRBJ2-7, with 8 bases lining up with TRBD1. Germline values: CDR1 SGHTA, CDR2 FQGNSA. The J segment lost 3 bases and the V segment lost 4 bases, leaving 5 bases of the junction unmatched. The CDR3 extends over 14 amino acids. The CDR3 here is CASSSTGALYEQYF. DNA of the CDR3: TGTGCCAGCAGCTCGACAGGGGCCCTCTACGAGCAGTACTTC. Full variable domain (missing parts from reference TRBV7-2 and TRBJ2-7): GAGVSQSPSNKVTEKGKDVELRCDPISGHTALYWYRQSLGQGLEFLIYFQGNSAPDKSGLPSDRFSAERTGGSVSTLTIQRTQQEDSAVYLCASSSTGALYEQYFGPGTRLTVT.

The V call is TRBV18, the J call TRBJ1-2; a weak D match, TRBD1 (6 bases). The CDR3 extends over 16 amino acids. Germline V CDR1 and CDR2: KGHSH, LQKENI. The V end lost 3 bases, the J end lost 2 bases, and 16 bases lay between the germline ends. The CDR3 loop is CASSPLDLTGNYGYTF. CDR3 nucleotides: TGTGCCAGCTCACCTCTAGATCTTACAGGGAACTATGGCTACACCTTC.

This clone was observed once. At one boundary the junction diverges from the germline segment, which might be a read error. The CDR3 region is CSASSGTGGGQLQHF. In nucleotides, the CDR3 is TGCAGTGCTAGTTCCGGGACAGGGGGGGGTCAGCTCCAGCATTTT. The chain couples TRBV20-1 to TRBJ1-5, with 11 bases aligning to TRBD1. Germline V CDR1 and CDR2: DFQATT, SNEGSKA (reference sequence). The CDR3 length is 15 residues.

The sample holds one count of this clone. This sequence joins TRBV24-1 and TRBJ2-1; 9 bases agree with TRBD2. Germline-derived CDR1 and CDR2 are KGHDR and SFDVKD. This CDR3 contains 16 residues. Trimming took 4 bases from V and 5 from J; bases not matched to a gene: 8. CDR3 sequence: CATSDALAGLNNEQFF. CDR3 bases: TGTGCCACCAGTGACGCCCTAGCGGGGCTCAACAATGAGCAGTTCTTC.

The chain recombines TRBV5-1 with TRBJ2-5; a weak D match, TRBD1 (6 bases). This CDR3 is 13 amino acids long. V was cut by 2 bases and J by 1 base, with 6 bases left in between. CDR1 is SGHRS, CDR2 YFSETQ, per germline. The CDR3 sequence is CASSLQGQETQYF. CDR3 DNA: TGCGCCAGCAGCTTACAGGGCCAAGAGACCCAGTACTTC.

CDR3 in DNA: TGTGCCTGGAGTGCTGGAGACAGGGGCGCCAATCAGCCCCAGCATTTT. Translated, it gives CAWSAGDRGANQPQHF. This chain links TRBV30 with TRBJ1-5, with 8 bases fitting TRBD1. J was trimmed by 3 bases and V by 1 base; bases with no gene match: 8. Germline CDR1 and CDR2: GTSNPN and SVGIG (reference sequence). The CDR3 consists of 16 residues.

The CDR3 DNA reads TGTGCCAGCAGCCAAATGGCCACAATCTCCTATAATTCACCCCTCCACTTT. Encoded protein: CASSQMATISYNSPLHF. V and J are TRBV3-1 (or the pseudogene TRBV3-2) and TRBJ1-6, with no clear D. The CDR3 extends over 17 amino acids. Germline assignment: CDR1 LGHDT and CDR2 YNNKEL (reference sequence). Trimming left V 2 bases short and J 0 bases short, with 11 bases between.

In DNA, the CDR3 is TGTGCCAGCAGCGCCAGTCGCCAAGAGACCCAGTACTTC. Residues: CASSASRQETQYF. This chain joins TRBV7-3 and TRBJ2-5; D gene uncertain. Germline V lookup: CDR1 SGHTA, CDR2 FQGTGA. The CDR3 totals 13 residues. The V end lost 5 bases, the J end lost 1 base, and 8 bases lay between the germline ends. The whole variable domain, remainder taken from reference TRBV7-3 and TRBJ2-5, is GAGVSQTPSNKVTEKGKYVELRCDPISGHTALYWYRQSLGQGPEFLIYFQGTGAADDSGLPNDRFFAVRPEGSVSTLKIQRTERGDSAVYLCASSASRQETQYFGPGTRLLVL.

This chain links TRBV3-1 (or the pseudogene TRBV3-2) with TRBJ2-5, with a weak D call TRBD2 (5 bases). The V end lost 6 bases, the J end lost 3 bases, and 20 bases lay between the germline ends. Germline V lookup: CDR1 LGHDT, CDR2 YNNKEL (reference sequence). The CDR3 covers 16 residues. CDR3 DNA sequence: TGTGCCAGCAGGCCGCTCGGCGGAGGTGGGGAAGAGACCCAGTACTTC. It encodes CASRPLGGGGEETQYF.

This clone was seen only a few times. This chain joins TRBV27 and TRBJ2-2; TRBD2 aligns across 8 bases. Looked up from germline, CDR1 is MNHEY and CDR2 is SMNVEV (reference sequence). After removal of 3 bases from V and 4 bases from J, the junction contained 7 bases not matched to a gene. This CDR3 contains 16 residues. The CDR3 reads CASSFTGTRGTGELFF. As DNA, the CDR3 is TGTGCCAGCAGTTTTACCGGGACTAGGGGCACCGGGGAGCTGTTTTTT.

About this clone: Other DNA sequences of this sample code for an identical CDR3. This chain links TRBV18 with TRBJ1-1, with no clear D. Germline lookup yields CDR1 KGHSH and CDR2 LQKENI. Trimming took 2 bases from V and 2 from J, leaving 9 bases between them. This CDR3 is built from 14 residues. The CDR3 DNA sequence: TGTGCCAGCTCACCAGGCCAAACCAACACTGAAGCTTTCTTT. Its protein is CASSPGQTNTEAFF. Based on the CDR3 plus reference TRBV18 and TRBJ1-1, the full variable domain is NAGVMQNPRHLVRRRGQEARLRCSPMKGHSHVYWYRQLPEEGLKFMVYLQKENIIDESGMPKERFSAEFPKEGPSILRIQQVVRGDSAAYFCASSPGQTNTEAFFGQGTRLTVV.

The chain links TRBV10-2 to TRBJ1-4; 10 bases agree with TRBD1. From germline, CDR1 is WSHSY and CDR2 SAAADI. V lost 8 bases, J lost 6 bases, and 6 bases stayed unmatched. The CDR3 consists of 14 residues. The CDR3 sequence is CASGRQGADEKLFF. In nucleotides, the CDR3 is TGCGCCAGCGGCCGACAGGGGGCAGATGAAAAACTGTTTTTT.

This sequence joins TRBV9 and TRBJ2-1, with 8 bases lining up with TRBD1. There are 15 residues in the CDR3. Losses at the gene ends were 2 bases for V and 7 bases for J; bases not matched to a gene: 8. Germline assignment: CDR1 SGDLS and CDR2 YYNGEE. The CDR3 nucleotides are TGTGCCAGCAGCGTTAACAGGGGGATTCGTAATGAGCAGTTCTTC. Amino acids: CASSVNRGIRNEQFF.

This sequence joins TRBV28 and TRBJ1-2; D gene ambiguous. The CDR3 is 12 residues long. CDR1 and CDR2 (germline): MDHEN, SYDVKM. V lost 4 bases and J lost 4, with 7 bases in between. This CDR3 is CASSSEPYGYTF. The CDR3 DNA is TGTGCCAGCAGTTCAGAACCCTATGGCTACACCTTC.

V and J are TRBV5-4 and TRBJ2-2, with 9 bases identical to TRBD1. Germline CDR1 reads SGHNT; CDR2 reads YYREEE (reference sequence). This CDR3 contains 15 residues. V lost 4 bases to trimming and J lost 4 bases; unmatched junction nucleotides: 5. The CDR3 spells CASSKGQGSTGELFF. Written as DNA, the CDR3 is TGTGCCAGCAGCAAGGGACAGGGTTCCACCGGGGAGCTGTTTTTT.

The chain has TRBV3-1 (or the pseudogene TRBV3-2) and TRBJ2-4; TRBD2 matches at 12 bases. Germline loops: CDR1 LGHDT, CDR2 YNNKEL (reference sequence). After removal of 4 bases from V and 3 bases from J, the junction contained 10 bases not matched to a gene. The length of the CDR3 is 18 residues. The chain's CDR3 is CASSRASGGADVKNIQYF. The CDR3 nucleotides read TGTGCCAGCAGCCGCGCTAGCGGGGGGGCCGATGTCAAAAACATTCAGTACTTC.

The chain is built from TRBV20-1 and TRBJ2-7, with unresolved D. Germline V CDR1 and CDR2: DFQATT, SNEGSKA (reference sequence). This CDR3 has 11 residues. Trimming removed 3 bases from V and 5 bases from J, with 8 bases in between. CDR3 amino acids: CSASSGHEQYF. In DNA form, the CDR3 reads TGCAGTGCTAGTTCAGGCCACGAGCAGTACTTC.

The chain is built from TRBV10-3 and TRBJ1-1; D perhaps matches TRBD1 (6 bases). Trimming cost V 6 bases and J 0 bases, with 8 bases left between them. In germline, CDR1 is ENHRY, CDR2 SYGVKD. The CDR3 sequence is 13 residues long. CDR3 DNA sequence: TGTGCCATCAGCAGGGGTATGAACACTGAAGCTTTCTTT. This encodes CAISRGMNTEAFF.

This clone was observed once. The genes are TRBV6-5 and TRBJ1-1; D gene ambiguous. Germline CDR1 MNHEY, CDR2 SVGAGI. The CDR3 is 14 residues long. V gave up 6 bases and J gave up 1 base, with 12 bases separating them. CDR3 DNA: TGTGCCAGCAGAGCAACGAACAGGAACACTGAAGCTTTCTTT. Translated: CASRATNRNTEAFF.

The gene calls are TRBV6-5 and TRBJ2-3, with 11 positions matching TRBD1. The CDR3 has 15 amino acids. The ends lost 6 bases at V and 6 bases at J; junction bases unmatched: 8. In germline, CDR1 is MNHEY, CDR2 SVGAGI. CDR3 sequence (DNA): TGTGCCAGCAGCTCCGGGACAGGGGGGCGGGATACGCAGTATTTT. It specifies CASSSGTGGRDTQYF.

The chain carries TRBV7-6 and TRBJ2-5, with TRBD2 matching over 13 bases. The CDR3 sequence is 16 residues long. Germline CDR1 is SGHVS and CDR2 is FNYEAQ. Trimming took 5 bases from V and 1 from J; bases not matched to a gene: 4. In DNA, the CDR3 is TGTGCCAGCAGCCGTGGACTAGCGGGAGTCCAAGAGACCCAGTACTTC. Its protein product is CASSRGLAGVQETQYF.

CDR3 loop: CASSEIAGDGAEQFF. The CDR3 DNA follows: TGTGCCAGCAGCGAGATAGCGGGGGACGGAGCTGAGCAGTTCTTC. J is TRBJ2-1 and V is TRBV2; TRBD2 matches at 9 bases. Losses at the gene ends were 6 bases for V and 9 bases for J; bases not matched to a gene: 12. From germline, CDR1 is SNHLY and CDR2 FYNNEI. The CDR3 runs to 15 residues.